The rows below give T cell receptor beta chains drawn from one sample of a study of beta chain features in type 1 diabetes. The method was immunoSEQ multiplex PCR; TCRdb's version includes in-frame clones alone and lacks a portion of them. Of around 100,000 clones in the sample, 25% to 30% were seen once. The sample was central memory CD4+ T cells from blood. These receptors all stem from a young woman with type 1 diabetes. CDR3s include the opening cysteine and the closing phenylalanine or tryptophan. Fields, in order: CDR3 protein, CDR3 DNA, J gene, clone size, D gene, V gene. A D gene is named only where the DNA matches it firmly. Clone sizes are given selectively: once, few, many, or a class where the clone is expanded.

cdr3_aa: CSVKTSGSYETQYF
cdr3_nt: TGCAGCGTTAAGACTAGCGGGAGTTATGAGACCCAGTACTTC
j_call: TRBJ2-5
clone_size: few
d_call: TRBD2
v_call: TRBV29-1

cdr3_aa: CASSFGDNQPQHF
cdr3_nt: TGCGCCAGCAGCTTCGGGGATAATCAGCCCCAGCATTTT
j_call: TRBJ1-5
clone_size: few
d_call: NA
v_call: TRBV5-1

cdr3_aa: CAWSLGQAYTATEAFF
cdr3_nt: TGTGCCTGGAGCCTAGGACAGGCCTACACCGCCACTGAAGCTTTCTTT
j_call: TRBJ1-1
clone_size: few
d_call: TRBD1
v_call: TRBV30

cdr3_aa: CASSQGPGVPETQYF
cdr3_nt: TGCGCCAGCAGCCAAGGTCCGGGAGTTCCGGAGACCCAGTACTTC
j_call: TRBJ2-5
clone_size: few
d_call: NA
v_call: TRBV4-1

cdr3_aa: CASSLSSGVQETQYF
cdr3_nt: TGTGCCAGCAGCTTATCTAGCGGGGTTCAAGAGACCCAGTACTTC
j_call: TRBJ2-5
clone_size: few
d_call: TRBD2
v_call: TRBV7-3

cdr3_aa: CASRQGSDEAFF
cdr3_nt: TGTGCCAGCAGACAGGGGAGTGATGAAGCTTTCTTT
j_call: TRBJ1-1
clone_size: few
d_call: TRBD1
v_call: TRBV2

cdr3_aa: CASRGRARGQPQHF
cdr3_nt: TGTGCCAGCAGAGGCAGGGCGCGGGGTCAGCCCCAGCATTTT
j_call: TRBJ1-5
clone_size: few
d_call: NA
v_call: TRBV2

cdr3_aa: CASSQDRGARGSDTQYF
cdr3_nt: TGCGCCAGCAGCCAAGATAGGGGCGCCCGGGGGTCAGATACGCAGTATTTT
j_call: TRBJ2-3
clone_size: NA
d_call: NA
v_call: TRBV4-3

cdr3_aa: CASSYGGSFGANVLTF
cdr3_nt: TGTGCCAGCTCCTACGGCGGGAGCTTTGGGGCCAACGTCCTGACTTTC
j_call: TRBJ2-6
clone_size: NA
d_call: TRBD2
v_call: TRBV5-4

cdr3_aa: CSVKGPGGYNEQFF
cdr3_nt: TGCAGCGTGAAGGGGCCGGGTGGCTACAATGAGCAGTTCTTC
j_call: TRBJ2-1
clone_size: NA
d_call: NA
v_call: TRBV29-1

cdr3_aa: CATSNRGQGEAFF
cdr3_nt: TGTGCCACCTCTAACAGGGGGCAGGGTGAAGCTTTCTTT
j_call: TRBJ1-1
clone_size: few
d_call: TRBD1
v_call: TRBV15

cdr3_aa: CAWRVWAAGYNEQFF
cdr3_nt: TGTGCCTGGAGGGTTTGGGCTGCCGGCTACAATGAGCAGTTCTTC
j_call: TRBJ2-1
clone_size: NA
d_call: NA
v_call: TRBV30

cdr3_aa: CASSRDSSAHEQYF
cdr3_nt: TGTGCCAGCAGCCGCGATTCCTCCGCCCACGAGCAGTACTTC
j_call: TRBJ2-7
clone_size: few
d_call: NA
v_call: TRBV7-2

cdr3_aa: CASSDINTEAFF
cdr3_nt: TGTGCCAGCAGTGACATAAACACTGAAGCTTTCTTT
j_call: TRBJ1-1
clone_size: NA
d_call: NA
v_call: TRBV6-5

cdr3_aa: CASRRGQNTEAFF
cdr3_nt: TGCGCCAGCAGACGAGGACAGAACACTGAAGCTTTCTTT
j_call: TRBJ1-1
clone_size: few
d_call: NA
v_call: TRBV10-2

cdr3_aa: CASSGGLASGYTF
cdr3_nt: TGCGCCAGCAGCGGCGGACTGGCGAGTGGCTACACCTTC
j_call: TRBJ1-2
clone_size: NA
d_call: NA
v_call: TRBV5-1

cdr3_aa: CASSDTSFGEQFF
cdr3_nt: TGTGCCAGCAGCGACACGTCCTTTGGTGAGCAGTTCTTC
j_call: TRBJ2-1
clone_size: few
d_call: NA
v_call: TRBV6-6